The rows below give T cell receptor beta chains drawn from one sample of a study of T cells in Graves' hyperthyroidism and ophthalmopathy. TCRdb analysed the multiplex PCR reads with MiXCR anew, one entry per CDR3 protein. The table includes more than 350,000 distinct CDR3 sequences, about 15% detected once. Material: blood. Every receptor here comes from a woman younger than 45 with Graves' hyperthyroidism. CDR3s include the opening cysteine and the closing phenylalanine or tryptophan. Each record gives: V gene, D gene, clone size, J gene, CDR3 DNA, CDR3 protein. The D gene is left open where the match is weak. Some rows have no size entry. The others give once, few or many, or a class for an expanded clone.

>TRBV20-1|NA|NA|TRBJ2-1
TGCAGTGCTAGAGGTACTACCATCAATGAGCAGTTCTTC
CSARGTTINEQFF
>TRBV18|NA|few|TRBJ2-7
TGTGCCAGCTCACCATCGACAGAGGACGAGCAGTACTTC
CASSPSTEDEQYF
>TRBV5-1|TRBD2|NA|TRBJ2-1
TGCGCCAGCAGCTTAACAGGAGGGACTAGCGGGATGGTTGAGCAGTTCTTC
CASSLTGGTSGMVEQFF
>TRBV7-9|NA|few|TRBJ1-2
TGTGCCAGCAGCTTAGGGCAGGGAGATACCTATGGCTACACCTTC
CASSLGQGDTYGYTF
>TRBV2|TRBD1|many|TRBJ2-3
TGTGCCAGCAGTGAGGACAGGGCAACTTTTACAGATACGCAGTATTTT
CASSEDRATFTDTQYF
>TRBV7-8|NA|few|TRBJ2-2
TGTGCCAGCAGCTTAGCGCTAGCTACCAACACCGGGGAGCTGTTTTTT
CASSLALATNTGELFF
>TRBV30|NA|many|TRBJ2-3
TGTGCCTGGAGTGTCGATAGCCCGGTGGATACGCAGTATTTT
CAWSVDSPVDTQYF
>TRBV15|TRBD1|NA|TRBJ2-1
TGTGCCACCAGCAGACCCACGACAGGGGGCTGGGAGCAGTTCTTC
CATSRPTTGGWEQFF
>TRBV20-1|NA|many|TRBJ2-7
TGCAGTGCTAGTATCCCAGCGGAGCCCTACGAGCAGTACTTC
CSASIPAEPYEQYF
>TRBV20-1|TRBD2|NA|TRBJ2-3
TGCAGTGCTAGATGGGAGGGGAGCACAGATACGCAGTATTTT
CSARWEGSTDTQYF
>TRBV3-1|NA|few|TRBJ1-5
TGTGCCAGCAGCGAAACCGGGACCTACTATTCGCCCCAGCATTTT
CASSETGTYYSPQHF
>TRBV6-2/TRBV6-3|NA|NA|TRBJ2-7
TGTGCCAGCAGCCACGCAGGGGATAGCTCCTACGAGCAGTACTTC
CASSHAGDSSYEQYF
>TRBV30|TRBD1|many|TRBJ2-5
TGTGCCGCCGGACAGGGAGGTACCCAAGAGACCCAGTACTTC
CAAGQGGTQETQYF
>TRBV5-1|TRBD2|NA|TRBJ2-7
TGCGCCAGCAGCTTGGCCAAGCCCGGGACTAGCGGGAGTGTCTCCTACGAGCAGTACTTC
CASSLAKPGTSGSVSYEQYF
>TRBV18|TRBD1|many|TRBJ1-2
TGTGCCAGCTCACCAGGACAGGCGGACTATGGCTACACCTTC
CASSPGQADYGYTF
>TRBV30|TRBD1|many|TRBJ1-1
TGTGCCTGGGCACCCCGGGACAGGGGGCGCCTCGGGACTGAAGCTTTCTTT
CAWAPRDRGRLGTEAFF
>TRBV28|TRBD1|many|TRBJ1-4
TGTGCCAGCAGTAAACAGGGGAGGGATGAAAAACTGTTTTTT
CASSKQGRDEKLFF
>TRBV7-6|TRBD1|NA|TRBJ1-2
TGTGCCAGCAGCTTAAACAGGGGCGACTATGGCTACACCTTC
CASSLNRGDYGYTF
>TRBV20-1|TRBD2|many|TRBJ2-7
TGCAGTGCTGCACCCGGGACTAGCAGCTACGAGCAGTACTTC
CSAAPGTSSYEQYF
>TRBV30|TRBD1|many|TRBJ1-6
TGTGCCTGGAGTGCTGACAGGGATTCACCCCTCCACTTT
CAWSADRDSPLHF
>TRBV5-8|TRBD2|NA|TRBJ2-7
TGTGCCAGCAGCGCGAGACTAGCGGCCTACTACGAGCAGTACTTC
CASSARLAAYYEQYF
>TRBV7-9|NA|few|TRBJ2-1
TGTGCCAGCAGCCCGGGGACACACAATGAGCAGTTCTTC
CASSPGTHNEQFF
>TRBV28|NA|NA|TRBJ1-2
TGTGCCAGCAGCCCCCTAATGTGGGGCGGGGATGGCTACACCTTC
CASSPLMWGGDGYTF
>TRBV6-1|TRBD1|many|TRBJ2-5
TGTGCCAGCAGGCGACAGGGTTCCCAAGAGACCCAGTACTTC
CASRRQGSQETQYF
>TRBV28|NA|NA|TRBJ2-2
TGTGCCAGCAGTAAAAGCGACACCGGGGAGCTGTTTTTT
CASSKSDTGELFF
>TRBV25-1|NA|NA|TRBJ2-3
TGTGCCAGCAGTGAAGACGCGCCTTCAAAAACGCAGTATTTT
CASSEDAPSKTQYF
>TRBV20-1|TRBD2|NA|TRBJ2-7
TGCAGTGCTAGAGCGGCTAGCGGGAGTAACGAGCAGTACTTC
CSARAASGSNEQYF
>TRBV12-3/TRBV12-4|TRBD2|many|TRBJ2-1
TGTGCCAGCAGTTTTGGGACTAGCCCCTACAATGAGCAGTTCTTC
CASSFGTSPYNEQFF
>TRBV20-1|TRBD2|many|TRBJ2-5
TGCAGTGCTAGAGAGGGACTAGCGGGAGTGGGGGAGACCCAGTACTTC
CSAREGLAGVGETQYF
>TRBV28|NA|many|TRBJ2-7
TGTGCCAGCAGTACCGGGACAACTCCCTACGAGCAGTACTTC
CASSTGTTPYEQYF
>TRBV9|NA|few|TRBJ1-6
TGTGCCAGCAGCGTCGGGGGGCAAAATTCACCCCTCCACTTT
CASSVGGQNSPLHF
>TRBV30|NA|many|TRBJ2-1
TGTGCCTGGAGTGGGGATTCCTACAATGAGCAGTTCTTC
CAWSGDSYNEQFF
>TRBV11-1|NA|NA|TRBJ2-7
TGTGCCAGCAGCTTTGTAAACGAGCAGTACTTC
CASSFVNEQYF
>TRBV28|TRBD1|NA|TRBJ1-5
TGTGCCAGCAGTTCGACCGGGACAGGGTATCAGCCCCAGCATTTT
CASSSTGTGYQPQHF
>TRBV28|TRBD1|many|TRBJ2-2
TGTGCCAGCAGGGCAGGACAGGGAAACACCGGGGAGCTGTTTTTT
CASRAGQGNTGELFF
>TRBV12-3/TRBV12-4|NA|NA|TRBJ2-7
TGTGCCAGCGGAACAGGGAGCTCCTACGAGCAGTACTTC
CASGTGSSYEQYF
>TRBV24-1|NA|NA|TRBJ1-5
TGTGCCACCAGTGACGGAATTAGCAATCAGCCCCAGCATTTT
CATSDGISNQPQHF
>TRBV10-3|TRBD2|NA|TRBJ2-5
TGTGCCATCAGTGCCGCGGGGGGGGGCGAGACCCAGTACTTC
CAISAAGGGETQYF
>TRBV28|NA|many|TRBJ2-1
TGTGCCAGCAGTTTTGAGCTAGCAGGTGAGCAGTTCTTC
CASSFELAGEQFF
>TRBV28|TRBD2|many|TRBJ2-4
TGTGCCAGCAGCTGGGGGGGGACGGGACTCAACATTCAGTACTTC
CASSWGGTGLNIQYF
>TRBV20-1|TRBD1|many|TRBJ1-4
TGCAGTGCTAGAGAAAAACGGCCGGGACAGGTTCCGTTCGTGCCGGGCTCGAATGAAAAACTGTTTTTT
CSAREKRPGQVPFVPGSNEKLFF
>TRBV29-1|NA|many|TRBJ1-1
TGCAGCGTTGGGGGGGTCTTGAGGGGCACTGAAGCTTTCTTT
CSVGGVLRGTEAFF
>TRBV6-1|NA|few|TRBJ1-1
TGTGCCAGCCTCCCGTCCGGGGTGGGCACTGAAGCTTTCTTT
CASLPSGVGTEAFF
>TRBV2|NA|NA|TRBJ1-5
TGTGTCAGCAGGCAGGACAGATATAGCAATCAGCCCCAGCATTTT
CVSRQDRYSNQPQHF
>TRBV6-1|TRBD2|many|TRBJ2-7
TGTGCCAGCAGGCCGGGACTAGCGACTGAGCAGTACTTC
CASRPGLATEQYF
>TRBV7-8|NA|many|TRBJ2-3
TGTGCCAGCAGCAAGGACCCCACAGATACGCAGTATTTT
CASSKDPTDTQYF
>TRBV30|TRBD1|many|TRBJ2-7
TGTGCCTGGAGCCAAGGGACAGGGTGGGGCGAGCAGTACTTC
CAWSQGTGWGEQYF
>TRBV7-6|TRBD2|few|TRBJ2-3
TGTGCCAGCAGGCGGGGGGAAGATGAGTATTTT
CASRRGEDEYF